This entry features one TCR beta chain sequence. No antigen is known for it. This record belongs to a study of T cells in Graves' hyperthyroidism and ophthalmopathy. Study-wide points: Model predictions of ophthalmopathy came a median approximately 6 months before onset.

TCR beta CDR3 sequences were amplified from RNA transcripts. When the TCR CDR3 underwent first-round RT-PCR, the HTBI primer set was used. TCRdb called the multiplex PCR reads again in MiXCR, with one record for every CDR3 protein. The repertoire consists of a few hundred thousand distinct CDR3 sequences, with about a sixth occurring once and the leading ten covering roughly 55%. The sequenced sample consisted of blood. This clonotype was obtained from a woman aged 45-65 years with Graves' hyperthyroidism.

DNA for the CDR3: TGTGCCAGCACCGAGGGGAGACCTAGCACAGATACGCAGTATTTT. Its protein product is CASTEGRPSTDTQYF. The rearrangement joins TRBV4-2 to TRBJ2-3; perhaps D is TRBD1 or TRBD2 (5 bases each). Germline values: CDR1 LGHNA, CDR2 YNFKEQ. The V end lost 7 bases, the J end lost 0 bases, and 14 bases lay between the germline ends. The CDR3 has 15 residues.